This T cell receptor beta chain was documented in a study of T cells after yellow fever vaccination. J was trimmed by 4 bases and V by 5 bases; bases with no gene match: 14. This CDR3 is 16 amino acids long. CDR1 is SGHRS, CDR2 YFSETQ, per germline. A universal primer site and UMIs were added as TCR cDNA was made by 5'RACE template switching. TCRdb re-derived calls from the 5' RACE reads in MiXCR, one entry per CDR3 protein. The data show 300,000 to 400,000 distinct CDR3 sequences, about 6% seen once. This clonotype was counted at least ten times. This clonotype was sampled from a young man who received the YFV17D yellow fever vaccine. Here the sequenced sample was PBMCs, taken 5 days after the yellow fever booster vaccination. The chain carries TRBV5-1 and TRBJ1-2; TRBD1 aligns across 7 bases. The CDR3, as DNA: TGCGCCAGCAGACCAGAACCCCGAGGGGGCCTCTATGGCTACACCTTC. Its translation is CASRPEPRGGLYGYTF.